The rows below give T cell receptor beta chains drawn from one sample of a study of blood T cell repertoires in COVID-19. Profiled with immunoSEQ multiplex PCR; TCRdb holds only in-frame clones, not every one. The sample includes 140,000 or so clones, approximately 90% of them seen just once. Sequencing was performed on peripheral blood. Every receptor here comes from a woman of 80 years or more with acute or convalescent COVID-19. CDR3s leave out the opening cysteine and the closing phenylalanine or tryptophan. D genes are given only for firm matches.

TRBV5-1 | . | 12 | ASSNTQGSYGYT
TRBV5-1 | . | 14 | ASSLGQFLSNYGYT
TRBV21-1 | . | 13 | ASSKDRVSYEKLF
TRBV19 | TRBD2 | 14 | ASSRIAGGFTGELF
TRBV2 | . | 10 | ASSEQTGELF
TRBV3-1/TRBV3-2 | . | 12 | ASNSQGPQETQY
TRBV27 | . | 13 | ASNAAGEGNQPQH
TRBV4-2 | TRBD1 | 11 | ASTSGGWTEAF
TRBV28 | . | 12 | ASRKFTGETEAF
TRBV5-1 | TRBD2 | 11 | ASSGTSGYEQY
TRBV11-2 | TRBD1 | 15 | ASSLDLVQGARYEQY
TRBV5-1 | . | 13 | ASTPGGVPNEKLF
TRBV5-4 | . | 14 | ASSFGTGPPNYGYT
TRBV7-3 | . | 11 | ASSPPGETEAF